This entry concerns a single T cell receptor (beta chain). What it binds is unknown. Assay: immunoSEQ multiplex PCR; the TCRdb copy retains only in-frame clones and omits some. The data contain roughly 140,000 clones, 88% of them singletons. V shed 10 bases and J 3 bases; nucleotides not matched to a gene: 9. The CDR3 totals 14 residues. The germline V gene has CDR1 LNHDA and CDR2 SQIVND (reference sequence). This sample is drawn from a study of T cell responses to AZD1222 COVID-19 vaccine. The study's findings and limits: Researchers took repertoire samples only after the peak T cell response had come. Only 5 to 7 AZD1222 recipients tested seropositive at baseline. Variant regions that are unmutated are reportedly the target of nearly half of spike-specific TCRs. Mostly white British, mostly female donors; authors suggested clonal diversity may be underestimated.

The rearrangement uses TRBV19 and TRBJ1-5; 7 bases match TRBD1. This TCR was recovered from an adult who received the AZD1222 COVID-19 vaccine. The source material was peripheral blood, sampled 28 days after the second AZD1222 dose. CDR3 residues: CATAQGFYNQPQHF. The DNA of the CDR3 is TGTGCCACAGCACAGGGGTTCTACAATCAGCCCCAGCATTTT.